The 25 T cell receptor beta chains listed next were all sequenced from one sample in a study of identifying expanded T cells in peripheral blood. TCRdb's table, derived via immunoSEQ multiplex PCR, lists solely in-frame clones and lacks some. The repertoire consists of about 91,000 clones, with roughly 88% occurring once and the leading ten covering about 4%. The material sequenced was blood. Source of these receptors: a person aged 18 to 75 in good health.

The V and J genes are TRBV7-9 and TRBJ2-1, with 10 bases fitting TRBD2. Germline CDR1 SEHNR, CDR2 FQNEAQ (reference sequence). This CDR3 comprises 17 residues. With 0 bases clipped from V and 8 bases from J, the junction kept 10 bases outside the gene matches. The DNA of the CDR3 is TGTGCCAGCAGCTTAGCGCGAGAACTAGCGGGAAGGGATGAGCAGTTCTTC. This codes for CASSLARELAGRDEQFF.

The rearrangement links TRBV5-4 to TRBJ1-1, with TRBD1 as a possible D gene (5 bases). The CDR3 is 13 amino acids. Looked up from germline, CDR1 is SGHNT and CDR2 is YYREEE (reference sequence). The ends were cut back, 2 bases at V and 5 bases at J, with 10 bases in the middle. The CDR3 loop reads CASSFQGGTEAFF. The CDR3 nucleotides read TGTGCCAGCAGCTTTCAGGGAGGAACTGAAGCTTTCTTT.

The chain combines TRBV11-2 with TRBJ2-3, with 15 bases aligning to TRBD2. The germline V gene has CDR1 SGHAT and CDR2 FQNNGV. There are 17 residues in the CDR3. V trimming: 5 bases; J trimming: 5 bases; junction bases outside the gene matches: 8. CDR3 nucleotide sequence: TGTGCCAGCAGCCCGCGGACTAGCGGGGGGGCCGGAGATACGCAGTATTTT. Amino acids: CASSPRTSGGAGDTQYF. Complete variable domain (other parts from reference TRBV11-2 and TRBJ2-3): EAGVAQSPRYKIIEKRQSVAFWCNPISGHATLYWYQQILGQGPKLLIQFQNNGVVDDSQLPKDRFSAERLKGVDSTLKIQPAKLEDSAVYLCASSPRTSGGAGDTQYFGPGTRLTVL.

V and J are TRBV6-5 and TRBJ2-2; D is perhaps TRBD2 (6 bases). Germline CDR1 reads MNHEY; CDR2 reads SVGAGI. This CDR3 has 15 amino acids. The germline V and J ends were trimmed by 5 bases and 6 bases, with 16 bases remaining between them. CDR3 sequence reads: CASSAPGLRPGELFF. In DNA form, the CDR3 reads TGTGCCAGCAGTGCGCCGGGACTCCGACCCGGGGAGCTGTTTTTT.

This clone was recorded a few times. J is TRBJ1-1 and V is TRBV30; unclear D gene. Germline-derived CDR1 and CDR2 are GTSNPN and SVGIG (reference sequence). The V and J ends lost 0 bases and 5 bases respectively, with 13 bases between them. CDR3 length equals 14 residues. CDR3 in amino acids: CAWSVGTVSTEAFF. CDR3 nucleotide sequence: TGTGCCTGGAGTGTAGGCACCGTGTCTACTGAAGCTTTCTTT.

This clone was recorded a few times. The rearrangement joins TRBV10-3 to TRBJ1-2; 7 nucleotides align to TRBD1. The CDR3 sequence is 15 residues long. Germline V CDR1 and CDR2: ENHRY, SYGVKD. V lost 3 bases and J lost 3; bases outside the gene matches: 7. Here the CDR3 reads CAISEENRGDYGYTF. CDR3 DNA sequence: TGTGCCATCAGTGAAGAAAACAGGGGTGACTATGGCTACACCTTC.

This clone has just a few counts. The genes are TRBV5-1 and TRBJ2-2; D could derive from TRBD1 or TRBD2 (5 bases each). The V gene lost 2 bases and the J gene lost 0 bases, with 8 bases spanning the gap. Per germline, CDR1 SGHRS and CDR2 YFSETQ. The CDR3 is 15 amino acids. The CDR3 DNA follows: TGCGCCAGCAGCTTCGGGGCGTCGAACACCGGGGAGCTGTTTTTT. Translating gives CASSFGASNTGELFF.

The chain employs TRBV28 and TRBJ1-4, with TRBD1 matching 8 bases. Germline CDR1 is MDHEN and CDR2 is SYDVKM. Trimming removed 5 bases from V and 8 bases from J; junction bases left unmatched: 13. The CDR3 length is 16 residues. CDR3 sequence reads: CASSTSGQGGREKLFF. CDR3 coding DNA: TGTGCCAGCAGTACCTCTGGACAGGGCGGTCGGGAAAAACTGTTTTTT.

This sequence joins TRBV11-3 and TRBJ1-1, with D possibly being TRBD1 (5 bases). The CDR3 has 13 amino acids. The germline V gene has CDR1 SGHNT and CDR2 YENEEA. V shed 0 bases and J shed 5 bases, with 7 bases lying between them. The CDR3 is CASSLEEGTEAFF. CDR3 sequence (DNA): TGTGCCAGCAGCTTAGAGGAGGGGACTGAAGCTTTCTTT.

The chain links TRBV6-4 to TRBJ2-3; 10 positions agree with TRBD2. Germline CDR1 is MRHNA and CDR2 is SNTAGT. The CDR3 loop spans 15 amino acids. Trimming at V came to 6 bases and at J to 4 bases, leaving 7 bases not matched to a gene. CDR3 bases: TGTGCCAGCAGCCAAAGCGGGGGGGCTGCAGATACGCAGTATTTT. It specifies CASSQSGGAADTQYF.

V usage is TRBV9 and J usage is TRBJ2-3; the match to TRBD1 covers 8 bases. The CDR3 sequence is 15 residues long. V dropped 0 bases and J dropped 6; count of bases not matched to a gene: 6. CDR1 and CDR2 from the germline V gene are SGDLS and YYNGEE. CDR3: CASSVEGRGQDTQYF. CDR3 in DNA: TGTGCCAGCAGCGTAGAGGGCAGGGGGCAGGATACGCAGTATTTT.

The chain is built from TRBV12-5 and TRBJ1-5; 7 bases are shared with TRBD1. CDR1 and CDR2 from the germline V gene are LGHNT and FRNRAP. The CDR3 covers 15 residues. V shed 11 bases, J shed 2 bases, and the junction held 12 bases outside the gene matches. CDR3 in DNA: TGTGCTGGGTTCCGACAGGGCGGGGGCAATCAGCCCCAGCATTTT. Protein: CAGFRQGGGNQPQHF. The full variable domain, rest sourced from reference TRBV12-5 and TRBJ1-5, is DARVTQTPRHKVTEMGQEVTMRCQPILGHNTVFWYRQTMMQGLELLAYFRNRAPLDDSGMPKDRFSAEMPDATLATLKIQPSEPRDSAVYFCAGFRQGGGNQPQHFGDGTRLSIL.

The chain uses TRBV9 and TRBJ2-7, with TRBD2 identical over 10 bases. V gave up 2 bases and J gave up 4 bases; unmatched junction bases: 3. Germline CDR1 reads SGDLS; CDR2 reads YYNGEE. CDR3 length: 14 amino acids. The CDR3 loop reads CASSVASGGYEQYF. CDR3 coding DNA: TGTGCCAGCAGCGTGGCTAGCGGGGGTTACGAGCAGTACTTC.

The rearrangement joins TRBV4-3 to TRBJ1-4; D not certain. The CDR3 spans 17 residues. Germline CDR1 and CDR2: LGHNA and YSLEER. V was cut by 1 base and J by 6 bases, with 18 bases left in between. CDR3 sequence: CASSQGWTEIQYEKLFF. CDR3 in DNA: TGCGCCAGCAGCCAAGGCTGGACCGAGATCCAATATGAAAAACTGTTTTTT.

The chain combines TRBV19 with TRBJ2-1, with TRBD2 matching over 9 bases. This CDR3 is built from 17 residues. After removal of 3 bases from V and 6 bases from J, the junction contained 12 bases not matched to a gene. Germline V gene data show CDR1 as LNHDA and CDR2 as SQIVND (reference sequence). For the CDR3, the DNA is TGTGCCAGTAGTATTAGCGGGAGTTCGGTGAAATCCAATGAGCAGTTCTTC. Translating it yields CASSISGSSVKSNEQFF.

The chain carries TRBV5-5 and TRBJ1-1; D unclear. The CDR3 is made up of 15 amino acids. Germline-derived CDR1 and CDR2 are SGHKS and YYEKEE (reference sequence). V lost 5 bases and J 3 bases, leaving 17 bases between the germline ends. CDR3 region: CASRYTESGYTEAFF. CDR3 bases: TGTGCCAGCAGGTACACCGAGTCGGGGTACACTGAAGCTTTCTTT.

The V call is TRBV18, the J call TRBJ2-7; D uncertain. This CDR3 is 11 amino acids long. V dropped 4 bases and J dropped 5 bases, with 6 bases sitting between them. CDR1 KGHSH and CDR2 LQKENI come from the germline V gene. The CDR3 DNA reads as TGTGCCAGCTCACAATCCCACGAGCAGTACTTC. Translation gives CASSQSHEQYF.

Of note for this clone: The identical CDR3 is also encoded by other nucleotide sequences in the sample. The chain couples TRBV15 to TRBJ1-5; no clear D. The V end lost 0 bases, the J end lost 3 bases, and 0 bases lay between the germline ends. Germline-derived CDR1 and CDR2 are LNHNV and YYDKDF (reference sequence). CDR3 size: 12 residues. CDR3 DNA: TGTGCCACCAGCAGAGACAATCAGCCCCAGCATTTT. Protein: CATSRDNQPQHF.

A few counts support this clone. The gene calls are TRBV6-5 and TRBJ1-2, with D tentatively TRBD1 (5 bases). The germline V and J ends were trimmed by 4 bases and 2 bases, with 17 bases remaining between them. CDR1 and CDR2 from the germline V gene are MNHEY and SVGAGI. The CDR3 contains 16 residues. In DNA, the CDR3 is TGTGCCAGCAGTTTCGCCAGCAGGGCAGGAAACTATGGCTACACCTTC. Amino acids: CASSFASRAGNYGYTF.

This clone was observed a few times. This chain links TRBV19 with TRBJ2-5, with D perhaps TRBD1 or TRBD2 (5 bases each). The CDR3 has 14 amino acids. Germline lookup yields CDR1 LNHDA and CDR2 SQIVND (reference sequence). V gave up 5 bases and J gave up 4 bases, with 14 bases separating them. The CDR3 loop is CASSPAGRVETQYF. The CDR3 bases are TGTGCCAGTAGTCCCGCGGGCAGGGTAGAGACCCAGTACTTC.

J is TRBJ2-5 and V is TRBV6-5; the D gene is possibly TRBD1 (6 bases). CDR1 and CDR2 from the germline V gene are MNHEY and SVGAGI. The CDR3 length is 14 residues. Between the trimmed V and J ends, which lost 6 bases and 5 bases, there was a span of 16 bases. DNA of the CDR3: TGTGCCAGCAGCCCGGGACATCAGGGCGAGACCCAGTACTTC. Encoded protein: CASSPGHQGETQYF.

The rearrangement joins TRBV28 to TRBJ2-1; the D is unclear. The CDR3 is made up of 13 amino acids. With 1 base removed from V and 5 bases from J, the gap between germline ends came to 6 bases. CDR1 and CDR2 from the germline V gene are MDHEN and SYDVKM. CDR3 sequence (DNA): TGTGCCAGCAGTTTATCTACAGACAATGAGCAGTTCTTC. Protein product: CASSLSTDNEQFF.

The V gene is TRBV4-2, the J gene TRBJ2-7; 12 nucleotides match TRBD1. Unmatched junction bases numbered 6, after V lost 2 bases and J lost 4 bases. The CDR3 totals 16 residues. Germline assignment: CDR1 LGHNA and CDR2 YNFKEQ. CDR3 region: CASSQSLGQGAYEQYF. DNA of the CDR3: TGTGCCAGCAGCCAAAGCCTGGGACAGGGGGCTTACGAGCAGTACTTC.

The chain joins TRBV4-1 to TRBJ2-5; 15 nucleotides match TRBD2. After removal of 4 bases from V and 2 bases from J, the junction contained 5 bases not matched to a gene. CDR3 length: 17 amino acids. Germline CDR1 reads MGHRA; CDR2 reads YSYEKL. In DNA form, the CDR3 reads TGCGCCAGCAGCCCCGGGACTAGCGGGGGGATACAAGAGACCCAGTACTTC. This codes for CASSPGTSGGIQETQYF.

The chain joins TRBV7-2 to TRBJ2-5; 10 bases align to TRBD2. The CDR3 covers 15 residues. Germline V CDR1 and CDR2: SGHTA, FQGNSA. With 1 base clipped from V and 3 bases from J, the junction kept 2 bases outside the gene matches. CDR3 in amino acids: CASSLGLAGEETQYF. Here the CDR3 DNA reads TGTGCCAGCAGCTTAGGGCTAGCGGGGGAAGAGACCCAGTACTTC.